The clone carrying this TCR beta chain appeared many times. This specimen comes from a study of T-cell reconstitution after alpha-beta-depleted transplantation in children. TCRbeta library construction was performed incorporating unique molecular identifiers. One entry per CDR3 protein results from TCRdb running MiXCR on the PCR reads. This table holds 300,000 or so distinct CDR3 sequences, almost 10% found once. V dropped 1 base and J dropped 3 bases, with 7 bases sitting between them. This CDR3 is 13 amino acids long. Germline V gives CDR1 SGHRS, CDR2 YFSETQ. This TCR derives from a human donor who donated a stem cell graft to a child with SCID. The sequences come from PBMCs from the stem cell graft donor, collected from the stem cell graft. This rearrangement joins TRBV5-1 to TRBJ1-2, with TRBD1 as a possible D gene (5 bases). CDR3 bases: TGCGCCAGCAGCTTGAGCAGGGACTATGGCTACACCTTC. As protein: CASSLSRDYGYTF.